These T cell receptor beta chains were read from a single sample in a study of T cells in Graves' hyperthyroidism and ophthalmopathy. TCRdb reanalysed the multiplex PCR reads using MiXCR and keeps one entry per CDR3 protein. The top ten hold 15% to 20% of the sample, which has 550,000 to 700,000 distinct CDR3 sequences, about 45% seen once. Source material: peripheral blood or thyroid tissue (not recorded which). These receptors originate from an adult woman with Graves' disease, either hyperthyroidism or ophthalmopathy (not recorded which). The conserved cysteine and the conserved F or W are not part of the CDR3 here. Each record gives: J gene, CDR3 length, V gene, CDR3 protein.

J gene: TRBJ1-5
CDR3 length: 13
V gene: TRBV7-2
CDR3 protein: ASSPGQGGLQPQH

J gene: TRBJ1-6
CDR3 length: 13
V gene: TRBV20-1
CDR3 protein: SARVLGQGGSPLH

J gene: TRBJ2-5
CDR3 length: 10
V gene: TRBV24-1
CDR3 protein: AVLSGKETQY

J gene: TRBJ2-2
CDR3 length: 13
V gene: TRBV5-6
CDR3 protein: ASSFPADAAGELF

J gene: TRBJ2-6
CDR3 length: 14
V gene: TRBV20-1
CDR3 protein: SARGSFGGVANVLT

J gene: TRBJ1-6
CDR3 length: 11
V gene: TRBV19
CDR3 protein: ASRPGGNSPLH

J gene: TRBJ2-2
CDR3 length: 13
V gene: TRBV2
CDR3 protein: ASRGLVDTGTALF

J gene: TRBJ2-7
CDR3 length: 14
V gene: TRBV7-6
CDR3 protein: ASSLAPGLAAYEQY

J gene: TRBJ1-1
CDR3 length: 12
V gene: TRBV2
CDR3 protein: ASTQEGVNTEAF

J gene: TRBJ2-3
CDR3 length: 11
V gene: TRBV10-3
CDR3 protein: AISEEGEDTQY

J gene: TRBJ2-5
CDR3 length: 11
V gene: TRBV29-1
CDR3 protein: SVDSRQEETQY

J gene: TRBJ2-2
CDR3 length: 13
V gene: TRBV27
CDR3 protein: ASTGQVLDTGELF

J gene: TRBJ1-1
CDR3 length: 12
V gene: TRBV20-1
CDR3 protein: SARRGTGSPEAF

J gene: TRBJ1-2
CDR3 length: 12
V gene: TRBV6-1
CDR3 protein: ASSDRDRRYVGH

J gene: TRBJ1-5
CDR3 length: 12
V gene: TRBV9
CDR3 protein: ASSQTGGDQPQH

J gene: TRBJ2-7
CDR3 length: 12
V gene: TRBV12-3/TRBV12-4
CDR3 protein: ASSSAAGVYEQY

J gene: TRBJ2-7
CDR3 length: 11
V gene: TRBV7-2
CDR3 protein: ASSSPHWGGPY

J gene: TRBJ1-1
CDR3 length: 11
V gene: TRBV29-1
CDR3 protein: SVRSGPNTEAF

J gene: TRBJ2-7
CDR3 length: 13
V gene: TRBV7-9
CDR3 protein: ASSHRGSGDNEQY

J gene: TRBJ1-5
CDR3 length: 13
V gene: TRBV11-3
CDR3 protein: ASSLAGISNQPQH

J gene: TRBJ1-5
CDR3 length: 14
V gene: TRBV9
CDR3 protein: ASRKLMDVVGQPQH

J gene: TRBJ1-5
CDR3 length: 12
V gene: TRBV20-1
CDR3 protein: SAKGVRTNQPQH

J gene: TRBJ2-2
CDR3 length: 14
V gene: TRBV3-1
CDR3 protein: ASSPGTFANTGELF

J gene: TRBJ1-1
CDR3 length: 13
V gene: TRBV6-2/TRBV6-3
CDR3 protein: ASSSNWGRNTEAF

J gene: TRBJ2-5
CDR3 length: 16
V gene: TRBV4-1
CDR3 protein: ASSHYKSAGGPGETQY

J gene: TRBJ1-1
CDR3 length: 10
V gene: TRBV20-1
CDR3 protein: SARREDTEAF

J gene: TRBJ2-7
CDR3 length: 9
V gene: TRBV11-2
CDR3 protein: ASRDRSEHY

J gene: TRBJ2-1
CDR3 length: 10
V gene: TRBV9
CDR3 protein: ASSSLGYEQF

J gene: TRBJ2-7
CDR3 length: 9
V gene: TRBV4-2
CDR3 protein: ASSHRAGQY